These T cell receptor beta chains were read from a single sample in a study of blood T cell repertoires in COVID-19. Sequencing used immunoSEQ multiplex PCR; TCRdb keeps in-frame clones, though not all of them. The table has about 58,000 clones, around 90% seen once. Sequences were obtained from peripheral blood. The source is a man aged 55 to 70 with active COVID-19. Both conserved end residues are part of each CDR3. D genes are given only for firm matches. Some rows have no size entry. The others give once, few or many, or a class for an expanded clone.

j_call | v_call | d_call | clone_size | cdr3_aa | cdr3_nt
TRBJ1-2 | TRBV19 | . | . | CASLDSSFYGYTF | TGTGCCAGCCTGGACAGCTCCTTCTATGGCTACACCTTC
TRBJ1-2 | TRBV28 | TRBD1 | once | CASKPGQGYGYTF | TGTGCCAGCAAACCGGGACAGGGGTATGGCTACACCTTC
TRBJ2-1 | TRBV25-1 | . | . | CASSELESYNEQFF | TGTGCCAGCAGTGAACTAGAGTCCTACAATGAGCAGTTCTTC
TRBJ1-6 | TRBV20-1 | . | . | CSAQDPQVLHF | TGCAGTGCACAGGACCCCCAGGTCCTCCACTTT
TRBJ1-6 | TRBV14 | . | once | CASSQSGGSYNSPLHF | TGTGCCAGCAGCCAATCAGGCGGGTCCTATAATTCACCCCTCCACTTT
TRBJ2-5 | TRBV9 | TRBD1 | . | CASSVAPGQDGETQYF | TGTGCCAGCAGCGTAGCTCCAGGACAGGACGGGGAGACCCAGTACTTC
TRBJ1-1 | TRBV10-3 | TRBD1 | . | CAISDPGTGGAEAFF | TGTGCCATCAGTGATCCCGGGACAGGGGGGGCTGAAGCTTTCTTT
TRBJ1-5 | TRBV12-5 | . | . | CDVSGLTGYSNQPQHF | TGCGACGTCTCGGGCCTTACAGGTTATAGCAATCAGCCCCAGCATTTT
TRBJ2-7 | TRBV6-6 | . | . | CASSYSAGHGNEQYF | TGTGCCAGCAGTTACTCGGCGGGTCACGGGAACGAGCAGTACTTC
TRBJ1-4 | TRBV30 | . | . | CAWSVFGEGKLFF | TGTGCCTGGAGTGTATTTGGCGAGGGAAAACTGTTTTTT
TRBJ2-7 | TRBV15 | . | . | CATMATGDYEQYF | TGTGCCACCATGGCCACAGGAGACTACGAGCAGTACTTC
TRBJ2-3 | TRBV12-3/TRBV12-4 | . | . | CASTQGWGHTKDF | TGTGCCAGCACCCAGGGTTGGGGGCATACAAAAGATTTT
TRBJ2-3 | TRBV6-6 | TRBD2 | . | CASRTSGGVKDTQYF | TGTGCCAGCAGGACTAGCGGGGGGGTGAAAGATACGCAGTATTTT
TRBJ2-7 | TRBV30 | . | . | CAWSASYEQYF | TGTGCCTGGAGTGCGAGCTACGAGCAGTACTTC
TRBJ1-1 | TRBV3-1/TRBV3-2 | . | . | CASSQIGLMGAFF | TGTGCCAGCAGCCAAATTGGCCTCATGGGCGCTTTCTTT
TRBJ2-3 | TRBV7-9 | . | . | CASSLDGLGTDTQYF | TGTGCCAGCAGCTTAGATGGACTTGGAACAGATACGCAGTATTTT
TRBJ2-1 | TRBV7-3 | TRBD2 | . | CASSSPRGLAGSGEQFF | TGTGCCAGCAGCTCCCCCCGGGGGCTAGCGGGAAGTGGTGAGCAGTTCTTC
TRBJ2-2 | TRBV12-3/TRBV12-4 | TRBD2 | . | CASSLERGGELFF | TGTGCCAGCAGTTTAGAGCGGGGCGGGGAGCTGTTTTTT
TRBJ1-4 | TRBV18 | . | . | CASSPSGSVAEKLFF | TGTGCCAGCTCACCGTCCGGATCGGTAGCGGAAAAACTGTTTTTT
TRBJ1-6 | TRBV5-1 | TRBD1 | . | CASSDRTGDYRSPLHF | TGCGCCAGCAGCGACAGGACAGGGGATTATCGTTCACCCCTCCACTTT
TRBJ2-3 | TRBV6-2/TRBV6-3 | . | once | CASSTQPPGPGSTDTQYF | TGTGCCAGCAGTACCCAACCCCCAGGGCCCGGGAGCACAGATACGCAGTATTTT
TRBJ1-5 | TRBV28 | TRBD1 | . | CASSLKGDRVAQPQHF | TGTGCCAGCAGTTTAAAGGGGGACAGGGTCGCGCAGCCCCAGCATTTT
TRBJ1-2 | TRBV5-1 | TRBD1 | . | CASSLEARGRLNGYTF | TGCGCCAGCAGCTTGGAGGCCAGGGGGCGTCTAAACGGCTACACCTTC
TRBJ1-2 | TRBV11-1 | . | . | CASSDRINYGYTF | TGTGCCAGCAGCGACAGGATTAACTATGGCTACACCTTC
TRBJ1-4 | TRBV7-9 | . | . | CASSGGDEKLFF | TGTGCCAGCAGTGGGGGCGACGAAAAACTGTTTTTT
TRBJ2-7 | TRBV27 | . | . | CASSLFPTGYEQYF | TGTGCCAGCAGTTTATTCCCGACGGGCTACGAGCAGTACTTC
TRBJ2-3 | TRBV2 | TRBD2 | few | CASNNLRGVRDTQYF | TGTGCCAGCAATAATTTGCGGGGGGTTCGAGATACGCAGTATTTT
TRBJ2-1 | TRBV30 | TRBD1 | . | CAGNGRDRGYNEQFF | TGTGCCGGGAACGGGCGGGACAGGGGGTACAATGAGCAGTTCTTC
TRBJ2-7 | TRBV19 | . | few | CASSSWTESIYEQYF | TGTGCCAGTAGTTCCTGGACAGAGTCGATCTACGAGCAGTACTTC
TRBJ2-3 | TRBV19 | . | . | CASSSTYVSDTQYF | TGTGCCAGTAGCTCGACTTATGTCTCAGATACGCAGTATTTT
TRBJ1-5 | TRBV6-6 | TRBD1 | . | CASSRTQDRVGNQPQHF | TGTGCCAGCAGCCGAACCCAAGACAGGGTAGGGAATCAGCCCCAGCATTTT
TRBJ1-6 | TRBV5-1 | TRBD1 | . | CASSLVVQGALSNSPLHF | TGCGCCAGCAGCTTGGTCGTTCAGGGGGCGCTTAGTAATTCACCCCTCCACTTT
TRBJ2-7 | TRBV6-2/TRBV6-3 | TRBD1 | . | CASSHGTGGLGEYF | TGTGCCAGCAGTCACGGGACAGGGGGCCTCGGGGAGTACTTC
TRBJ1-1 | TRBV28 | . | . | CASTRGGNTEAFF | TGTGCCAGCACCCGAGGGGGGAACACTGAAGCTTTCTTT
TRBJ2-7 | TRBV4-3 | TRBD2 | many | CASSQDQYGTSGFLTEQYF | TGCGCCAGCAGCCAAGATCAGTACGGGACTAGCGGGTTCCTTACGGAGCAGTACTTC
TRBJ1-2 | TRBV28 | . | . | CASSYAGIVNYGYTF | TGTGCCAGCAGTTACGCGGGGATCGTCAACTATGGCTACACCTTC
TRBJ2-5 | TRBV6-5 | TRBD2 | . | CATTRGGVGQETQYF | TGTGCCACTACGAGGGGAGGGGTCGGTCAAGAGACCCAGTACTTC
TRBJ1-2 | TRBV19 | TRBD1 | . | CASSRDRVFGYTF | TGTGCCAGTAGCCGGGACAGGGTGTTTGGCTACACCTTC
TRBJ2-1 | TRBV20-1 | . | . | CRVGGRDEQFF | TGCAGGGTCGGGGGTCGCGATGAGCAGTTCTTC
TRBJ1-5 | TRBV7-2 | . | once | CASSLRDQPQHF | TGTGCCAGCAGCTTACGAGATCAGCCCCAGCATTTT
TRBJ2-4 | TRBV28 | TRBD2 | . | CARGGFLAKNIQYF | TGTGCCAGGGGAGGGTTTCTAGCCAAAAACATTCAGTACTTC
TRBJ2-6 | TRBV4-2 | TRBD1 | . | CASSQGPFDRANSGANVLTF | TGTGCCAGCAGCCAAGGCCCCTTTGACAGGGCCAACTCTGGGGCCAACGTCCTGACTTTC
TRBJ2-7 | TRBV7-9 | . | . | CASSLALSGFLYEQYF | TGTGCCAGCAGCTTAGCGCTATCCGGGTTTCTGTACGAGCAGTACTTC
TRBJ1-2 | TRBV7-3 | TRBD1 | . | CASSLIPGGDYGYTF | TGTGCCAGCAGCTTAATACCAGGGGGAGACTATGGCTACACCTTC
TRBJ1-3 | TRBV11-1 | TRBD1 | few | CASSPGQRSSGNTIYF | TGTGCCAGCAGCCCGGGACAGCGCAGCTCTGGAAACACCATATATTTT
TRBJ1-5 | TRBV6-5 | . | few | CASRAGRQSNQPQHF | TGTGCCAGCAGGGCCGGGAGGCAGAGCAATCAGCCCCAGCATTTT
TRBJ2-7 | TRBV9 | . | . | CASSPRLEGYEQYF | TGTGCCAGCAGCCCACGACTCGAAGGCTACGAGCAGTACTTC
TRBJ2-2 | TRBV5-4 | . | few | CASSFRGGTGELFF | TGTGCCAGCAGCTTCCGAGGGGGCACCGGGGAGCTGTTTTTT
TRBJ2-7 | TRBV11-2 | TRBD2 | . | CASSLDRNSGADEQYF | TGTGCCAGCAGCTTAGATCGGAATAGCGGGGCAGACGAGCAGTACTTC
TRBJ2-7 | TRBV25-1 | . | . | CASSEAATYEQYF | TGTGCCAGCAGTGAAGCGGCAACCTACGAGCAGTACTTC
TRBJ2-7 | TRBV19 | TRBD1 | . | CASSPRDRGNEQYF | TGTGCCAGTAGCCCCCGGGACAGGGGGAACGAGCAGTACTTC